The TCR beta chain described here comes from a study of shared clonotypes between healthy human individuals. V lost 5 bases to trimming and J lost 5 bases, with 12 bases between them. The CDR3 is 14 residues long. Germline V CDR1 and CDR2: LNHDA, SQIVND (reference sequence). Terminally differentiated effector memory CD45RA+ cells were excluded by CCR7 positive selection of CD45RO-negative cells. Assay used: immunoSEQ multiplex PCR; TCRdb lists only in-frame clones, some missing. The sample has some 1,900,000 clones; over 85% are singletons. Specimen: naive CD8+ T cells sorted from blood. The source of this sequence is a man between 18 and 29 years old in good health. The chain has TRBV19 and TRBJ1-4; a possible D gene is TRBD1 (5 bases). The CDR3 nucleotides are TGTGCCAGTAGTGAAGGGACGGGGAATGAAAAACTGTTTTTT. Amino acid sequence: CASSEGTGNEKLFF.